This entry lists 8 T cell receptor beta chains sequenced from one sample in a study of blood T cells in healthy people across ages. Then a second PCR, running roughly 7 to 11 cycles, was carried out with a sample-barcoded 5' primer and a J-beta primer mix. TCRdb redid the calling of the 5' RACE reads with MiXCR, one entry per CDR3 protein. The table has over 950,000 distinct CDR3 sequences, roughly two fifths seen once; the top ten hold roughly 14%. The sequenced sample was blood. These receptors were collected from a man between 18 and 35 years old in good health.

V gene TRBV4-3 combines with J gene TRBJ1-2; D possibly corresponds to TRBD1 (5 bases). V was shortened by 0 bases and J by 7 bases, with 18 bases between the two germline ends. This CDR3 comprises 16 residues. Germline V gene lookup returns CDR1 LGHNA and CDR2 YSLEER. The CDR3 here is CASSQDGDARWSGYTF. As DNA, the CDR3 is TGCGCCAGCAGCCAAGATGGGGACGCCAGGTGGTCTGGCTACACCTTC.

This clonotype has only a few counts. The genes are TRBV28 and TRBJ2-2, with 7 bases lining up with TRBD2. CDR3 length: 15 residues. V dropped 10 bases and J dropped 1; count of bases not matched to a gene: 9. Germline-derived CDR1 and CDR2 are MDHEN and SYDVKM. As DNA, the CDR3 is TGTGCCACTGCGCTTGGGGGGGTGAACACCGGGGAGCTGTTTTTT. This sequence encodes CATALGGVNTGELFF.

The rearrangement joins TRBV20-1 to TRBJ1-1, with TRBD1 as a possible D gene (5 bases). Trimming removed 3 bases from V and 8 bases from J, with 16 bases in between. This CDR3 region has 13 residues. Germline V gives CDR1 DFQATT, CDR2 SNEGSKA (reference sequence). The CDR3 reads CSASRGTFTEAFF. The CDR3 nucleotides read TGCAGTGCTAGTCGCGGGACGTTCACCGAAGCTTTCTTT.

The V call is TRBV5-1, the J call TRBJ2-7; 9 bases fit TRBD1. The V gene's germline CDR1 is SGHRS and CDR2 YFSETQ. Trimming cost V 3 bases and J 5 bases; bases outside gene matches: 3. This CDR3 comprises 13 residues. CDR3 region: CASSWGQGHEQYF. The CDR3 DNA reads TGCGCCAGCAGCTGGGGACAGGGCCACGAGCAGTACTTC.

This clonotype was counted ten times or more. The V and J genes are TRBV4-2 and TRBJ1-5, with TRBD1 matching over 8 bases. This CDR3 has 14 amino acids. The V segment lost 4 bases and the J segment 4 bases; nucleotides outside the gene matches: 3. CDR1 is LGHNA and CDR2 is YNFKEQ in the germline V gene. The DNA for the CDR3 is TGTGCCAGCAGCCCGGACAGGGTTAATCAGCCCCAGCATTTT. It specifies CASSPDRVNQPQHF.

This clonotype was counted only a few times. The rearrangement joins TRBV7-9 to TRBJ2-5; TRBD1 is a possible D gene (6 bases). Trimming took 5 bases from V and 2 from J, leaving 12 bases between them. Germline CDR1 is SEHNR and CDR2 is FQNEAQ (reference sequence). This CDR3 is built from 14 residues. In DNA form, the CDR3 reads TGTGCCAGCAGCCCTGGACAGCTACAAGAGACCCAGTACTTC. Its translation: CASSPGQLQETQYF.

This clonotype was counted between two and nine times. The chain couples TRBV7-6 to TRBJ1-6; no clear D gene. This CDR3 contains 15 residues. With 6 bases removed from V and 0 bases from J, the gap between germline ends came to 9 bases. Germline CDR1 SGHVS, CDR2 FNYEAQ. The CDR3 protein is CASSDKSSYNSPLHF. The CDR3 DNA reads as TGTGCCAGCAGTGACAAGAGCTCCTATAATTCACCCCTCCACTTT.

This clonotype was seen more than once but under ten times. The CDR3 spells CASSLDQGANEQYF. DNA for the CDR3: TGCGCCAGCAGCTTGGACCAGGGGGCAAACGAGCAGTACTTC. The rearrangement links TRBV5-1 to TRBJ2-4, with 8 bases lining up with TRBD1. TRBJ2-7 matches the DNA end more closely, so the J call is doubtful. Germline V CDR1 and CDR2: SGHRS, YFSETQ. The CDR3 has 14 residues.